This T cell receptor beta chain is drawn from a study of CD8+CD57+ T cells in acquired aplastic anemia. Study-wide background: CD4+ and CD8+ cells, once sorted, gave DNA averaging roughly 3 ug.

Study-level findings and limits: Patients and controls turned out to have twenty-nine CD8+ CDR3 sequences in common. Researchers reported that CD8+ Simpson's diversity was not significantly different in patients versus controls.

Comments on this clonotype: Antigen unknown. The junction departs from the called germline gene at one end, perhaps through a read error.

The CDR3 covers 13 residues. Germline values: CDR1 SGHVS, CDR2 FNYEAQ. CDR3 and TCR beta VDJ profiling relied on genomic DNA as the template. TCRdb reprocessed the reads via MiXCR and lists one record per CDR3 protein. The sample carries about 180,000 distinct CDR3 sequences, roughly half recorded once. The specimen was sorted CD4+, CD8+, or CD8+CD57+ T cells (not recorded which) from PBMCs. This TCR was recovered from a human donor in good health. The rearrangement uses TRBV7-6 and TRBJ2-1; 7 positions agree with TRBD2. CDR3 sequence (DNA): TGTGCTAGCAGTCAACTAGCGAGTTGTGAGCAGTTCTTC. It translates to CASSQLASCEQFF.